This passage covers 22 T cell receptor beta chains from one sample sequenced in a study of identical twins. In TCRdb, the 5' RACE reads were re-called with MiXCR into one record per CDR3 protein. The table has approximately 680,000 distinct CDR3 sequences, around 7.4% seen once; the top ten hold roughly 1.6%. These data also featured in a second study, about yellow fever vaccine responses in identical twins.

The source material was PBMCs. These receptors were obtained from a woman under 30 in good health.

This clonotype has a count of ten or more. The chain links TRBV21-1 to TRBJ2-7; the DNA was not used to check the table's D call, TRBD2. TRBV21-1 is recorded as a pseudogene. The CDR3 is 16 amino acids. The CDR3 sequence is CASSKVRASETYEQYF. DNA for the CDR3: TGTGCCAGCAGCAAAGTAAGGGCTAGCGAGACCTACGAGCAGTACTTC.

The chain joins TRBV5-5 to TRBJ2-2; 7 nucleotides match TRBD2. The CDR3 is 18 residues long. Germline V lookup: CDR1 SGHKS, CDR2 YYEKEE (reference sequence). J gave up 3 bases and V 2 bases, and 13 bases lay outside the gene matches. The CDR3: CASSFWLAQRDYTGELFF. As DNA, the CDR3 is TGTGCCAGCAGCTTCTGGCTCGCCCAGCGGGATTACACCGGGGAGCTGTTTTTT.

This clonotype was picked up many times. The CDR3 sequence: CASTTSGRTDEQFF. CDR3 bases: TGCGCCAGCACCACTAGCGGGAGAACGGATGAGCAGTTCTTC. V and J are TRBV10-2 and TRBJ2-1, with TRBD2 identical over 11 bases. The CDR3 consists of 14 residues. Germline V gene data show CDR1 as WSHSY and CDR2 as SAAADI. Trimming at V came to 7 bases and at J to 8 bases, leaving 7 bases not matched to a gene.

This clonotype was counted ten times or more. The rearrangement links TRBV20-1 to TRBJ2-7; TRBD2 agrees at 8 bases. Per germline, CDR1 DFQATT and CDR2 SNEGSKA (reference sequence). Trimming at V came to 6 bases and at J to 4 bases, leaving 11 bases not matched to a gene. The CDR3 sequence is 14 residues long. The CDR3 loop is CSAELSGRGYEQYF. CDR3 sequence (DNA): TGCAGTGCCGAACTGAGCGGGAGAGGTTACGAGCAGTACTTC.

This clonotype showed up many times. This chain links TRBV12-3 or TRBV12-4 with TRBJ2-2; D is unclear. The V gene lost 5 bases and the J gene lost 4 bases, with 8 bases spanning the gap. The CDR3 spans 13 residues. The CDR3 DNA reads as TGTGCCAGCAGTGATGACGGCACCGGGGAGCTGTTTTTT. This gives the protein CASSDDGTGELFF.

The J gene is TRBJ2-1, the V gene TRBV11-3; D might be TRBD1 (7 bases). The CDR3 extends over 15 amino acids. V lost 3 bases, J lost 6 bases, and 15 bases lay in between. Per germline, CDR1 SGHNT and CDR2 YENEEA. CDR3 nucleotide sequence: TGTGCCAGCAGCTTCTGGCAGGGGGGTTCCAATGAGCAGTTCTTC. Amino acid sequence: CASSFWQGGSNEQFF.

This clonotype has ten or more counts. The chain carries TRBV7-3 and TRBJ2-3; no reliable D call. Germline V lookup: CDR1 SGHTA, CDR2 FQGTGA. CDR3 size: 15 residues. V lost 0 bases, J lost 2 bases, and 9 bases lay in between. The CDR3 sequence is CASSLTLRNTDTQYF. The CDR3 bases are TGTGCCAGCAGCTTAACGCTGCGGAACACAGATACGCAGTATTTT. Drawing the rest from reference TRBV7-3 and TRBJ2-3, the complete variable domain is GAGVSQTPSNKVTEKGKYVELRCDPISGHTALYWYRQSLGQGPEFLIYFQGTGAADDSGLPNDRFFAVRPEGSVSTLKIQRTERGDSAVYLCASSLTLRNTDTQYFGPGTRLTVL.

This clonotype was recorded a few times. The chain employs TRBV7-6 and TRBJ2-1; maybe TRBD2 (6 bases). Trimming shortened V by 4 bases and J by 6 bases, and 16 bases separated the two germline ends. CDR1 is SGHVS and CDR2 is FNYEAQ in the germline V gene. This CDR3 has 15 residues. This CDR3 reads CASSSDGGLANEQFF. In DNA, the CDR3 is TGTGCCAGCAGCTCGGACGGAGGGCTTGCCAATGAGCAGTTCTTC.

The V and J genes are TRBV2 and TRBJ2-3, with D perhaps matching TRBD1 (6 bases). V was shortened by 4 bases and J by 0 bases, with 26 bases between the two germline ends. Germline V gene data show CDR1 as SNHLY and CDR2 as FYNNEI. This CDR3 is 20 amino acids long. DNA of the CDR3: TGTGCCAGCAGTGTTTCCCGGAAGTTCAGGGACACCTCTAGCACAGATACGCAGTATTTT. Translation gives CASSVSRKFRDTSSTDTQYF. The whole variable domain, filled in from reference TRBV2 and TRBJ2-3, reads EPEVTQTPSHQVTQMGQEVILRCVPISNHLYFYWYRQILGQKVEFLVSFYNNEISEKSEIFDDQFSVERPDGSNFTLKIRSTKLEDSAMYFCASSVSRKFRDTSSTDTQYFGPGTRLTVL.

This clonotype was observed at least ten times. CDR3 sequence reads: CASSRQATGELFF. CDR3 coding DNA: TGTGCCAGCAGTCGCCAGGCCACCGGGGAGCTGTTTTTT. This sequence joins TRBV12-3 or TRBV12-4 and TRBJ2-2; no reliable D call. V shed 5 bases and J shed 4 bases, with 8 bases lying between them. The CDR3 has 13 residues.

The chain has TRBV4-1 and TRBJ2-6; 10 bases fit TRBD1. With 0 bases clipped from V and 0 bases from J, the junction kept 5 bases outside the gene matches. CDR3 size: 19 residues. Germline V gene sequence: CDR1 MGHRA, CDR2 YSYEKL. This CDR3 is CASSQDGDRGFSGANVLTF. CDR3 sequence (DNA): TGCGCCAGCAGCCAAGACGGGGACAGGGGATTCTCTGGGGCCAACGTCCTGACTTTC.

This clonotype was seen a few times. The V and J genes are TRBV12-3 or TRBV12-4 and TRBJ2-1; 8 bases agree with TRBD2. The CDR3 loop spans 16 amino acids. V was pared by 6 bases and J by 4 bases, with 11 bases of the junction left unmatched. As DNA, the CDR3 is TGTGCCAGCAGGGGCCCACTAGCGGCCCTATACAATGAGCAGTTCTTC. Translated, it gives CASRGPLAALYNEQFF.

The chain joins TRBV20-1 to TRBJ2-3, with D maybe TRBD2 (5 bases). Germline V lookup: CDR1 DFQATT, CDR2 SNEGSKA (reference sequence). The CDR3 is 15 amino acids. The ends were cut back, 2 bases at V and 1 base at J, with 13 bases in the middle. CDR3 sequence reads: CSARWAGPGTDTQYF. The CDR3 DNA reads TGCAGTGCTAGATGGGCGGGTCCGGGCACAGATACGCAGTATTTT.

Ten or more counts support this clonotype. The gene calls are TRBV28 and TRBJ1-6; the D is unclear. The germline V and J ends were trimmed by 2 bases and 4 bases, with 9 bases remaining between them. This CDR3 contains 15 residues. Looked up from germline, CDR1 is MDHEN and CDR2 is SYDVKM. In DNA form, the CDR3 reads TGTGCCAGCAGTTTAAGCCTTGGGTATAATTCACCCCTCCACTTT. It encodes CASSLSLGYNSPLHF.

Written as DNA, the CDR3 is TGCAGTAGACCCCCGGGTCGGGAAAGCACAGATACGCAGTATTTT. It specifies CSRPPGRESTDTQYF. The chain joins TRBV20-1 to TRBJ2-3, with D possibly being TRBD2 (5 bases). Germline CDR1 reads DFQATT; CDR2 reads SNEGSKA (reference sequence). The CDR3 is 15 amino acids. Trimming removed 8 bases from V and 0 bases from J, with 18 bases in between.

The chain joins TRBV6-5 to TRBJ1-3; D is ambiguous. V lost 0 bases and J 1 base, leaving 4 bases between the germline ends. The germline CDR1 and CDR2 sequences are MNHEY and SVGAGI. The CDR3 is 14 amino acids. Here the CDR3 reads CASSYSVSGNTIYF. CDR3 nucleotide sequence: TGTGCCAGCAGTTACTCGGTTTCTGGAAACACCATATATTTT.

This rearrangement joins TRBV2 to TRBJ1-1; 7 bases fit TRBD1. CDR1 is SNHLY and CDR2 is FYNNEI in the germline V gene. V lost 5 bases to trimming and J lost 0 bases; unmatched junction nucleotides: 12. This CDR3 is 17 amino acids long. The CDR3 bases are TGTGCCAGCAGTCAAGACAGGGAGAAAGCTCTGAACACTGAAGCTTTCTTT. Encoded protein: CASSQDREKALNTEAFF.

The gene calls are TRBV20-1 and TRBJ2-7; TRBD2 matches at 7 bases. The germline CDR1 and CDR2 sequences are DFQATT and SNEGSKA (reference sequence). Germline trimming cut 3 bases from V and 3 bases from J; bases unmatched to any gene: 11. The CDR3 is 15 residues long. CDR3 nucleotides: TGCAGTGCTAGCTCTGTGCGGGGGAGTCTCTACGAGCAGTACGTC. Translated, it gives CSASSVRGSLYEQYV.

V and J are TRBV20-1 and TRBJ2-5; no clear D. Trimming removed 0 bases at V and 2 bases at J, with 13 bases between. CDR3 size: 15 residues. Germline lookup yields CDR1 DFQATT and CDR2 SNEGSKA (reference sequence). The CDR3 region has the DNA TGCAGTGCTAGAGATATTAGCAGCGTTCAAGAGACCCAGTACTTC. Residues: CSARDISSVQETQYF.

A few counts support this clonotype. The J gene is TRBJ1-1, the V gene TRBV6-1; 9 bases map to TRBD1. The germline gives CDR1 MNHNS, CDR2 SASEGT. The CDR3 covers 15 residues. J gave up 5 bases and V 4 bases, and 8 bases lay outside the gene matches. The CDR3 DNA reads as TGTGCCAGCAGTGCTCATACAGGGGGCACGACTGAAGCTTTCTTT. As protein: CASSAHTGGTTEAFF.

The rearrangement joins TRBV19 to TRBJ1-5; D is ambiguous. CDR3 length: 15 residues. Germline CDR1 reads LNHDA; CDR2 reads SQIVND (reference sequence). Trimming took off 3 bases at V and 2 bases at J, with 11 bases between the two ends. CDR3 sequence reads: CASSISGSGNQPQHF. CDR3 nucleotide sequence: TGTGCCAGTAGTATTAGTGGGTCCGGCAATCAGCCCCAGCATTTT.

At least ten counts were recorded for this clonotype. The chain links TRBV6-5 to TRBJ1-2; D is unresolved. CDR1 is MNHEY, CDR2 SVGAGI, per germline. This CDR3 spans 13 amino acids. Trimming stripped 2 bases from V and 0 bases from J, with 4 bases between. The CDR3 DNA is TGTGCCAGCAGTTACGGGGCTAACTATGGCTACACCTTC. This sequence encodes CASSYGANYGYTF.